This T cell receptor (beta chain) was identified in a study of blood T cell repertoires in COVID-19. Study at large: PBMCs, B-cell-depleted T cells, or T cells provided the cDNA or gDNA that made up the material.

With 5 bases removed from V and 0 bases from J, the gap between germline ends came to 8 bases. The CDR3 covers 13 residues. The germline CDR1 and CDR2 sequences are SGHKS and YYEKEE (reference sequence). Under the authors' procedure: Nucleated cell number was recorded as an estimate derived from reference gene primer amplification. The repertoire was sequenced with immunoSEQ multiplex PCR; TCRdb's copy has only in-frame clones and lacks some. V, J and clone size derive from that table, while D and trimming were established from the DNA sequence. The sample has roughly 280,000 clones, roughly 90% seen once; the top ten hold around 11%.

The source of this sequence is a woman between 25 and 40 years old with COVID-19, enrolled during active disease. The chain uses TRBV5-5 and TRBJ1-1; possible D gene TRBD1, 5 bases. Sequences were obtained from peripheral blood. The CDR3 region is CASREGMNTEAFF. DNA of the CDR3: TGTGCCAGCAGGGAGGGGATGAACACTGAAGCTTTCTTT.